The rows below give T cell receptor beta chains drawn from one sample of a study of cytomegalovirus exposure and HLA in healthy donors. Only in-frame clones appear in the TCRdb table, and some are missing; sequencing was by immunoSEQ multiplex PCR. The table lists about 200,000 clones, 65% to 90% of them singletons, with approximately 2.2% in the top ten. Sequencing was done on a sample of PBMCs. These receptors were collected from a woman between 45 and 60 years old in good health and CMV-seronegative. Each CDR3 is given with its conserved first and last residue. Each record gives: J gene, V gene, D gene, CDR3 length, clone size, CDR3 DNA, CDR3 protein. The D gene is left open where the match is weak. A row's size may be missing; if present it is once, few, many or a size class.

J: TRBJ1-2
V: TRBV27
D: NA
length: 15
size: NA
DNA: TGTGCCAGCAGTCCCACAGGGTTATGGGGTGGTGGCTACACCTTC
CDR3: CASSPTGLWGGGYTF

J: TRBJ2-2
V: TRBV4-2
D: TRBD2
length: 20
size: NA
DNA: TGTGCCAGCAGCCAATATCTACAATCCGGGACTAGCGGGGAATTCGGGGAGCTGTTTTTT
CDR3: CASSQYLQSGTSGEFGELFF

J: TRBJ2-7
V: TRBV28
D: TRBD2
length: 16
size: NA
DNA: TGTGCCAGCAGTCAAATCACTAGCGGGAACTCCTACGAGCAGTACTTC
CDR3: CASSQITSGNSYEQYF

J: TRBJ2-2
V: TRBV6-1
D: NA
length: 14
size: NA
DNA: TGTGCCAGCAGTCCGTTAGAGGCAGCGGGGGAGCTGTTTTTT
CDR3: CASSPLEAAGELFF

J: TRBJ2-3
V: TRBV7-2
D: TRBD2
length: 14
size: once
DNA: TGTGCCAGCAGCTTGGGACTAGTACCAGATACGCAGTATTTT
CDR3: CASSLGLVPDTQYF

J: TRBJ1-5
V: TRBV6-5
D: TRBD1
length: 14
size: NA
DNA: TGTGCCAGCAAGACAGGGGGCCCCAATCAGCCCCAGCATTTT
CDR3: CASKTGGPNQPQHF

J: TRBJ2-3
V: TRBV5-1
D: TRBD2
length: 16
size: NA
DNA: TGCGCCAGCAGCTTGGCCCCGGGGGGAGGCACAGATACGCAGTATTTT
CDR3: CASSLAPGGGTDTQYF

J: TRBJ2-7
V: TRBV28
D: TRBD2
length: 15
size: NA
DNA: TGTGCCAGCAGTCTCGGACTAGCTACATCCTACGAGCAGTACTTC
CDR3: CASSLGLATSYEQYF

J: TRBJ1-5
V: TRBV6-5
D: TRBD1
length: 13
size: NA
DNA: TGTGCCAGCAGTGGACAGGCGTACCAGCCCCAGCATTTT
CDR3: CASSGQAYQPQHF

J: TRBJ2-7
V: TRBV5-3
D: TRBD1
length: 14
size: NA
DNA: TGTGCCAGAAGCATCCGACAGGGGATCCACGAGCAGTACTTC
CDR3: CARSIRQGIHEQYF

J: TRBJ1-2
V: TRBV7-2
D: NA
length: 16
size: NA
DNA: TGTGCCAGCAGCCCCGCATTAGGGGCTCGGTCATATGGCTACACCTTC
CDR3: CASSPALGARSYGYTF

J: TRBJ2-7
V: TRBV27
D: TRBD2
length: 17
size: NA
DNA: TGTGCCAGCAGTCCGCGGACTAGCGGGAGCAGAATGTACGAGCAGTACTTC
CDR3: CASSPRTSGSRMYEQYF

J: TRBJ2-7
V: TRBV28
D: TRBD2
length: 15
size: NA
DNA: TGTGCCAGCAGTCTACTAGCGGGAGGTACCTACGAGCAGTACTTC
CDR3: CASSLLAGGTYEQYF

J: TRBJ1-1
V: TRBV7-9
D: NA
length: 15
size: NA
DNA: TGTGCCAGCAGCACCCCGACAGAGCTGAACACTGAAGCTTTCTTT
CDR3: CASSTPTELNTEAFF

J: TRBJ1-2
V: TRBV28
D: NA
length: 12
size: NA
DNA: TGTGCCAGCACTCCGAGGGGGTTTGGCTACACCTTC
CDR3: CASTPRGFGYTF

J: TRBJ1-5
V: TRBV4-1
D: TRBD1
length: 16
size: NA
DNA: TGCGCCAGCAGCTCCAGCCCTCGGACAGGGGGACAGCCCCAGCATTTT
CDR3: CASSSSPRTGGQPQHF

J: TRBJ2-1
V: TRBV19
D: TRBD2
length: 16
size: NA
DNA: TGTGCCAGTAGTATTTTTGGCGGGAGGGCGAACAATGAGCAGTTCTTC
CDR3: CASSIFGGRANNEQFF

J: TRBJ2-1
V: TRBV5-1
D: NA
length: 15
size: NA
DNA: TGCGCCAGCAGCTTGGTTGGGGTGGGAGCCGATGAGCAGTTCTTC
CDR3: CASSLVGVGADEQFF

J: TRBJ1-5
V: TRBV28
D: NA
length: 17
size: NA
DNA: TGTGCCAGCAGTTTTTTCGGGGGTAGTAGGGGCAATCAGCCCCAGCATTTT
CDR3: CASSFFGGSRGNQPQHF

J: TRBJ1-5
V: TRBV15
D: NA
length: 13
size: NA
DNA: TGTGCCACCAGCAGAGAGCTAAATCAGCCCCAGCATTTT
CDR3: CATSRELNQPQHF

J: TRBJ2-2
V: TRBV5-1
D: TRBD2
length: 15
size: NA
DNA: TGCGCCAGCAGCTATCTAGCGGGAGGTCCCGGGGAGCTGTTTTTT
CDR3: CASSYLAGGPGELFF

J: TRBJ1-4
V: TRBV15
D: NA
length: 14
size: NA
DNA: TGTGCCACCAGCAGAGATACAGGACGGGAAAAACTGTTTTTT
CDR3: CATSRDTGREKLFF

J: TRBJ1-5
V: TRBV19
D: TRBD1
length: 15
size: NA
DNA: TGTGCCAGTAGTACATCAGACAGGGGATCTCAGCCCCAGCATTTT
CDR3: CASSTSDRGSQPQHF

J: TRBJ2-4
V: TRBV29-1
D: TRBD2
length: 17
size: NA
DNA: TGCAGCGTTGGAAGGCTAGCGGGAGGAGCTGGCCAAAACATTCAGTACTTC
CDR3: CSVGRLAGGAGQNIQYF

J: TRBJ1-4
V: TRBV5-1
D: NA
length: 12
size: few
DNA: TGCGCCAGCAGCAACAGTAATGAAAAACTGTTTTTT
CDR3: CASSNSNEKLFF

J: TRBJ1-5
V: TRBV29-1
D: NA
length: 13
size: NA
DNA: TGCAGCGTTGAATATCAAGTCGGGCAGCCCCAGCATTTT
CDR3: CSVEYQVGQPQHF